This paragraph covers one TCR beta chain sequence. Assay used: immunoSEQ multiplex PCR; TCRdb lists only in-frame clones, some missing. Found here are about 36,000 clones, approximately 94% of them singletons; the top ten hold approximately 0.7%. The sample is drawn from a study of circulating and synovial CD4+ cells in juvenile arthritis. The V gene lost 1 base and the J gene lost 5 bases, with 5 bases spanning the gap. The CDR3 totals 12 residues. Germline CDR1 is LNHNV and CDR2 is YYDKDF (reference sequence). V gene TRBV15 combines with J gene TRBJ1-2; no clear D gene. The sample taken for sequencing was CD4+ T cells from blood. The source is a human donor with juvenile idiopathic arthritis. This CDR3 is CATSRAEYGYTF. CDR3 nucleotides: TGTGCCACCAGCAGAGCGGAGTATGGCTACACCTTC.